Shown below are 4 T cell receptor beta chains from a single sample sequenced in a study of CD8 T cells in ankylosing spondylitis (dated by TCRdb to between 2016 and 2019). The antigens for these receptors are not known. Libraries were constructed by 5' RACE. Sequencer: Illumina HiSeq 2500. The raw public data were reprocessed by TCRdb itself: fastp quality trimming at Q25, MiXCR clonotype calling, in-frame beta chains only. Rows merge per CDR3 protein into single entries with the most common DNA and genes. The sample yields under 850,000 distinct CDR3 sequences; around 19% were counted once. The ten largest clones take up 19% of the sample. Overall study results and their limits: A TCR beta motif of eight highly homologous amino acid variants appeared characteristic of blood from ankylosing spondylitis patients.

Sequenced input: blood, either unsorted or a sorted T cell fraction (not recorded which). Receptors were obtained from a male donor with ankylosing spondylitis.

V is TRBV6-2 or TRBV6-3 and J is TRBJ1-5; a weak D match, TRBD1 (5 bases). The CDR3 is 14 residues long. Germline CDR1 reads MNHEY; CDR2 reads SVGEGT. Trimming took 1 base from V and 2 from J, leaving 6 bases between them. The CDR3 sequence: CASSYWGGNQPQHF. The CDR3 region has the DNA TGTGCCAGCAGTTACTGGGGGGGCAATCAGCCCCAGCATTTT.

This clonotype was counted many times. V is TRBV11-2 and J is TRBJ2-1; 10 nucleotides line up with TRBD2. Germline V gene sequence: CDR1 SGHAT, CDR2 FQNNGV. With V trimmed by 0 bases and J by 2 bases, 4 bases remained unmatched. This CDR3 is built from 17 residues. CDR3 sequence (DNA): TGTGCCAGCAGCTTAGAGCTAGCGGGGGAACCCTACAATGAGCAGTTCTTC. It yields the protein CASSLELAGEPYNEQFF.

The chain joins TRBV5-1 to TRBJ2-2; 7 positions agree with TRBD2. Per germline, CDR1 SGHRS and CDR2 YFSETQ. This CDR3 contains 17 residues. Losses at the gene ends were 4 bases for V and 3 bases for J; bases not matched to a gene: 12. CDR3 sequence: CASSHFLAGTDTGELFF. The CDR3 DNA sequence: TGCGCCAGCAGCCACTTCTTAGCGGGCACGGACACCGGGGAGCTGTTTTTT.

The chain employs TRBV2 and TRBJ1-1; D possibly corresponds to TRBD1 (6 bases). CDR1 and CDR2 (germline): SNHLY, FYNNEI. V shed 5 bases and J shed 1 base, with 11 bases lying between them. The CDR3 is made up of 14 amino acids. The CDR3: CASSRNRENTEAFF. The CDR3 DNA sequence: TGTGCCAGCAGTAGGAACAGGGAGAACACTGAAGCTTTCTTT. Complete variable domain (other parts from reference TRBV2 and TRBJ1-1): EPEVTQTPSHQVTQMGQEVILRCVPISNHLYFYWYRQILGQKVEFLVSFYNNEISEKSEIFDDQFSVERPDGSNFTLKIRSTKLEDSAMYFCASSRNRENTEAFFGQGTRLTVV.